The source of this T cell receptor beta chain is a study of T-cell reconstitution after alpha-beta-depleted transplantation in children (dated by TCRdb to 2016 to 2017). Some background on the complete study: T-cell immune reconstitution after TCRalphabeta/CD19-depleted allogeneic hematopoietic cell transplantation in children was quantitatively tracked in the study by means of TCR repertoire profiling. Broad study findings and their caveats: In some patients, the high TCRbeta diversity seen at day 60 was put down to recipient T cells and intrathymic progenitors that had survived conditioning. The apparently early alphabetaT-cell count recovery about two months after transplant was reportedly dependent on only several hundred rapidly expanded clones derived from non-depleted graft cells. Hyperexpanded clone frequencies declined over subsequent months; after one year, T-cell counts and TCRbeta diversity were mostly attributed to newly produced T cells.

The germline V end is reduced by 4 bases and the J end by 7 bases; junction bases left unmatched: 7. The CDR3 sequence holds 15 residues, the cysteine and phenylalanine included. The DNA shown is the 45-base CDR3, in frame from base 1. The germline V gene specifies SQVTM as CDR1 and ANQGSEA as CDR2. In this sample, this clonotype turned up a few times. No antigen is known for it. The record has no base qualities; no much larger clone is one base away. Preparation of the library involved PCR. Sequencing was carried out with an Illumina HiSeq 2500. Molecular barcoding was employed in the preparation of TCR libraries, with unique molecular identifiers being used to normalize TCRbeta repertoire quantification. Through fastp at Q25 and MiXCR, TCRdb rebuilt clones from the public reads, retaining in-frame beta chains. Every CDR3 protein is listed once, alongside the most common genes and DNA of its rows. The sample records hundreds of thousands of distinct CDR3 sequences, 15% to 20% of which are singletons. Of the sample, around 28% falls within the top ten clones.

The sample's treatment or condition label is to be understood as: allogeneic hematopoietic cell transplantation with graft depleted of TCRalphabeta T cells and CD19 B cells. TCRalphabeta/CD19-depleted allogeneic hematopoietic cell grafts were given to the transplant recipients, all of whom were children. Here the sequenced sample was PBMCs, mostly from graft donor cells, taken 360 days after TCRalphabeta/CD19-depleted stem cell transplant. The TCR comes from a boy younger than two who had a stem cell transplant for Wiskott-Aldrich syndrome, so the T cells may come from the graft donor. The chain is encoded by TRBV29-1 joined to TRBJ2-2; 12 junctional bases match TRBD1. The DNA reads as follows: TGCAGCGTTGGATCGGGACAGGGGGCGATCGGGGAGCTGTTTTTT. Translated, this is CSVGSGQGAIGELFF.